This T cell receptor beta chain was sequenced in a study of T cell responses to AZD1222 COVID-19 vaccine. Trimming at V came to 8 bases and at J to 2 bases, leaving 10 bases not matched to a gene. CDR3 length: 15 amino acids. CDR1 and CDR2 (germline): LNHDA, SQIVND (reference sequence). Second-dose groups at about 4 or about 12 weeks were pooled. Clones were read by immunoSEQ multiplex PCR, and TCRdb kept only the in-frame ones, dropping some. The table lists 150,000 to 250,000 clones, roughly 92% of them singletons. The sequencing used peripheral blood, collected 28 days after the second AZD1222 dose. The receptor's source is an adult who received the AZD1222 COVID-19 vaccine. The gene calls are TRBV19 and TRBJ2-3; 7 bases fit TRBD1. The CDR3 here is CASSPTGTLTDTQYF. The CDR3 DNA is TGTGCCAGTTCCCCGACAGGGACACTCACAGATACGCAGTATTTT.